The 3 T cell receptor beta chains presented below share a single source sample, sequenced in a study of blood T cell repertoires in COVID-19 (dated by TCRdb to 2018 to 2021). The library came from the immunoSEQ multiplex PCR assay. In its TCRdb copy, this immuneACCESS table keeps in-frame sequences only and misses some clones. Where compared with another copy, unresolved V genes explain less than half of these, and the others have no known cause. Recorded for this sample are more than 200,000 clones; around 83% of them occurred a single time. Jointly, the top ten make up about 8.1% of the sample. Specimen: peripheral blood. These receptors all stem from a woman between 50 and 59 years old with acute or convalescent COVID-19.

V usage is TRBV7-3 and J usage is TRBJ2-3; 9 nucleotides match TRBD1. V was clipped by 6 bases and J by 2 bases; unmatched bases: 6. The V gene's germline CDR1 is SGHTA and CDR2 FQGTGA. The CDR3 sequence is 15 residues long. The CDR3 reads CASSTTGGNTDTQYF. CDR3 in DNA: TGTGCCAGCAGTACGACAGGGGGGAACACAGATACGCAGTATTTT. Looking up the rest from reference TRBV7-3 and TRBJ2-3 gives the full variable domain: GAGVSQTPSNKVTEKGKYVELRCDPISGHTALYWYRQSLGQGPEFLIYFQGTGAADDSGLPNDRFFAVRPEGSVSTLKIQRTERGDSAVYLCASSTTGGNTDTQYFGPGTRLTVL.

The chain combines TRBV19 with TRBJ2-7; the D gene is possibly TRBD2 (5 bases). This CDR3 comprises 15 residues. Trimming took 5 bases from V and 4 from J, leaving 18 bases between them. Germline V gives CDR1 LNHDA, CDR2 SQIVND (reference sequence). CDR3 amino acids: CASSPVLEVGYEQYF. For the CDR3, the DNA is TGTGCCAGTAGTCCCGTCCTGGAGGTAGGGTACGAGCAGTACTTC.

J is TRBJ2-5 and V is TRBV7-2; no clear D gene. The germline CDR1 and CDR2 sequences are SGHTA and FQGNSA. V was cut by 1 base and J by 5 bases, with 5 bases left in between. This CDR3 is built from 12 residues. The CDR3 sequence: CASSLVVETQYF. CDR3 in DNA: TGTGCCAGCAGCTTAGTAGTGGAGACCCAGTACTTC.